A single sample is the source of the 27 T cell receptor beta chains below, sequenced in a study of T-cell memory formation after mild COVID-19. TCRdb independently ran MiXCR on the 5' RACE reads; one entry per CDR3 protein. The sample holds under 700,000 distinct CDR3 sequences; approximately 20% are singletons and the top ten take 9.5% to 15%. Sample: PBMCs or a T cell subset sorted from them (not recorded which). The receptors originated from an adult woman who had mild COVID-19 (a few samples of this study predate the infection). Cell type and time point are not known.

This clonotype was seen at least ten times. The chain has TRBV5-1 and TRBJ2-1, with TRBD2 matching 8 bases. Germline trimming cut 5 bases from V and 4 bases from J; bases unmatched to any gene: 5. CDR1 and CDR2 (germline): SGHRS, YFSETQ. The CDR3 consists of 14 residues. The CDR3, as DNA: TGCGCCAGCAGGAGTAGCGGGACTTACAATGAGCAGTTCTTC. This encodes CASRSSGTYNEQFF.

This chain uses TRBV5-4 with TRBJ2-5; D unclear. This CDR3 has 14 residues. The germline V gene encodes CDR1 SGHNT and CDR2 YYREEE (reference sequence). V lost 0 bases to trimming and J lost 3 bases, with 9 bases between them. The DNA for the CDR3 is TGTGCCAGCAGCTTGGTGTCTAGTAAAGAGACCCAGTACTTC. Amino acid sequence: CASSLVSSKETQYF. Full variable domain (outside the CDR3, taken from reference TRBV5-4 and TRBJ2-5): ETGVTQSPTHLIKTRGQQVTLRCSSQSGHNTVSWYQQALGQGPQFIFQYYREEENGRGNFPPRFSGLQFPNYSSELNVNALELDDSALYLCASSLVSSKETQYFGPGTRLLVL.

This clonotype was counted once. The chain combines TRBV12-3 or TRBV12-4 with TRBJ2-3; possibly TRBD1 for D (5 bases). The CDR3 spans 20 residues. V was shortened by 1 base and J by 4 bases, with 27 bases between the two germline ends. The CDR3 nucleotides read TGTGCCAGCAGTTTAGAAACGGTTTGGGTTCTCCCAGAAGGGGCAGATACGCAGTATTTT. Translated: CASSLETVWVLPEGADTQYF.

In DNA form, the CDR3 reads TGTGCCAGCAGCTCCGAACCGGGACTAGCGGGAGTTCATACGCAGTATTTT. This encodes CASSSEPGLAGVHTQYF. V and J are TRBV7-6 and TRBJ2-3; 14 positions agree with TRBD2. The length of the CDR3 is 17 residues. V trimming: 4 bases; J trimming: 7 bases; junction bases outside the gene matches: 10. The germline V gene has CDR1 SGHVS and CDR2 FNYEAQ. Full variable domain (rest looked up from reference TRBV7-6 and TRBJ2-3): GAGVSQSPRYKVTKRGQDVALRCDPISGHVSLYWYRQALGQGPEFLTYFNYEAQQDKSGLPNDRFSAERPEGSISTLTIQRTEQRDSAMYRCASSSEPGLAGVHTQYFGPGTRLTVL.

This clonotype turned up a few times. J is TRBJ2-7 and V is TRBV4-2; no reliable D call. Germline V CDR1 and CDR2: LGHNA, YNFKEQ. V lost 1 base and J lost 0, with 7 bases in between. The CDR3 is 14 residues long. The CDR3 protein is CASSQGKSSYEQYF. DNA of the CDR3: TGTGCCAGCAGCCAAGGCAAGAGCTCCTACGAGCAGTACTTC.

Only a few counts were recorded for this clonotype. The V and J genes are TRBV29-1 and TRBJ2-6, with D tentatively TRBD1 or TRBD2 (6 bases each). CDR3 length equals 13 residues. Trimming removed 5 bases from V and 2 bases from J, with 7 bases in between. The germline gives CDR1 SQVTM, CDR2 ANQGSEA. CDR3 bases: TGCAGCGTTAGGGGGGCTGGGGCCAACGTCCTGACTTTC. Amino acid sequence: CSVRGAGANVLTF. The complete variable domain, with remaining parts taken from reference TRBV29-1 and TRBJ2-6, reads SAVISQKPSRDICQRGTSLTIQCQVDSQVTMMFWYRQQPGQSLTLIATANQGSEATYESGFVIDKFPISRPNLTFSTLTVSNMSPEDSSIYLCSVRGAGANVLTFGAGSRLTVL.

V gene TRBV27 combines with J gene TRBJ2-7; 8 nucleotides align to TRBD1. CDR1 MNHEY and CDR2 SMNVEV come from the germline V gene (reference sequence). The CDR3 sequence is 14 residues long. V was pared by 6 bases and J by 6 bases, with 10 bases of the junction left unmatched. DNA for the CDR3: TGTGCCAGCAGCAAGGGACAGGCGATCATCGAGCAGTACTTC. Its translation: CASSKGQAIIEQYF.

The rearrangement uses TRBV2 and TRBJ2-2; D remains ambiguous. The CDR3 length is 13 residues. The V end lost 4 bases, the J end lost 4 bases, and 7 bases lay between the germline ends. Per germline, CDR1 SNHLY and CDR2 FYNNEI. CDR3 loop: CASSVFGTGELFF. The CDR3 DNA is TGTGCCAGCAGTGTGTTCGGCACCGGGGAGCTGTTTTTT.

This chain links TRBV20-1 with TRBJ2-1, with a weak D call TRBD2 (5 bases). CDR3 length equals 12 residues. V lost 6 bases and J 4 bases, leaving 10 bases between the germline ends. CDR1 is DFQATT, CDR2 SNEGSKA, per germline (reference sequence). The CDR3 loop is CSARRGYNEQFF. CDR3 sequence (DNA): TGCAGTGCCCGTCGGGGATACAATGAGCAGTTCTTC.

This clonotype is a singleton in its sample. This rearrangement joins TRBV2 to TRBJ2-7, with 9 bases fitting TRBD1. V trimming: 6 bases; J trimming: 6 bases; junction bases outside the gene matches: 9. CDR1 is SNHLY, CDR2 FYNNEI, per germline. The CDR3 runs 14 residues. CDR3 DNA: TGTGCCAGCAGGGACCGGGACAGGGCCTGCGAGCAGTACTTC. Translated, it gives CASRDRDRACEQYF.

The V gene is TRBV30, the J gene TRBJ2-3, with 7 bases fitting TRBD1. Trimming cost V 2 bases and J 6 bases; bases outside gene matches: 5. Germline assignment: CDR1 GTSNPN and CDR2 SVGIG (reference sequence). The CDR3 spans 13 residues. The CDR3 DNA sequence: TGTGCCTGGAGTCGAGGGGGCCCCGATACGCAGTATTTT. Amino acid sequence: CAWSRGGPDTQYF.

This clonotype was observed many times. The rearrangement links TRBV24-1 to TRBJ1-4; D is perhaps TRBD1 (5 bases). Germline CDR1 KGHDR, CDR2 SFDVKD. The V end lost 4 bases, the J end lost 3 bases, and 11 bases lay between the germline ends. CDR3 size: 15 residues. CDR3 sequence: CATSDQRGPNEKLFF. In nucleotides, the CDR3 is TGTGCCACCAGTGACCAAAGGGGCCCTAATGAAAAACTGTTTTTT.

V gene TRBV9 combines with J gene TRBJ2-3; tentatively, D is TRBD2 (7 bases). Germline V lookup: CDR1 SGDLS, CDR2 YYNGEE. Trimming left V 0 bases short and J 6 bases short, with 20 bases between. The CDR3 contains 17 residues. This CDR3 is CASSVAGGSRTLDTQYF. The CDR3, as DNA: TGTGCCAGCAGCGTAGCGGGGGGCTCACGAACTCTTGATACGCAGTATTTT.

In its sample, this clonotype was seen a few times. The chain carries TRBV5-1 and TRBJ1-1, with 10 bases identical to TRBD1. Looked up from germline, CDR1 is SGHRS and CDR2 is YFSETQ. The V and J ends lost 7 bases and 3 bases, in that order; junction bases with no gene match: 6. This CDR3 spans 14 amino acids. CDR3 residues: CASGTGESDTEAFF. CDR3 nucleotide sequence: TGCGCCAGCGGGACAGGGGAATCCGACACTGAAGCTTTCTTT.

The V gene is TRBV24-1, the J gene TRBJ1-5; D gene ambiguous. CDR3 length: 14 residues. Germline values: CDR1 KGHDR, CDR2 SFDVKD. With 2 bases removed from V and 2 bases from J, the gap between germline ends came to 6 bases. The CDR3 DNA sequence: TGTGCCACCAGTGATTCCGGGGGCAATCAGCCCCAGCATTTT. It encodes CATSDSGGNQPQHF.

In this sample, this clonotype turned up a few times. The rearrangement links TRBV2 to TRBJ2-1, with 12 bases identical to TRBD2. From germline, CDR1 is SNHLY and CDR2 FYNNEI. The CDR3 totals 16 residues. J was trimmed by 10 bases and V by 6 bases; bases with no gene match: 13. The CDR3 DNA sequence: TGTGCCAGCAGATCGACACTAGCGGGGGGTCCTTCGGAGCAGTTCTTC. Translated, it gives CASRSTLAGGPSEQFF. The full variable domain, completed using reference TRBV2 and TRBJ2-1, is EPEVTQTPSHQVTQMGQEVILRCVPISNHLYFYWYRQILGQKVEFLVSFYNNEISEKSEIFDDQFSVERPDGSNFTLKIRSTKLEDSAMYFCASRSTLAGGPSEQFFGPGTRLTVL.

V gene TRBV7-2 combines with J gene TRBJ2-7, with D possibly being TRBD2 (6 bases). From germline, CDR1 is SGHTA and CDR2 FQGNSA. V lost 4 bases to trimming and J lost 5 bases, with 18 bases between them. The CDR3 has 15 amino acids. This chain's CDR3 is CASSSSGLPPNEQYF. CDR3 coding DNA: TGTGCCAGCAGCTCCTCGGGACTCCCCCCAAACGAGCAGTACTTC.

This clonotype turned up a few times. This chain uses TRBV7-6 with TRBJ2-7, with D perhaps assigned TRBD1 or TRBD2 (5 bases each). The ends were cut back, 2 bases at V and 6 bases at J, with 14 bases in the middle. This CDR3 comprises 14 residues. Per germline, CDR1 SGHVS and CDR2 FNYEAQ. CDR3 DNA: TGTGCCAGCAGCTTAATCCCCCCAGGGAGCGAGCAGTACTTC. This translates into CASSLIPPGSEQYF.

The sample holds a few counts of this clonotype. The chain couples TRBV4-1 to TRBJ2-7; 7 nucleotides match TRBD1. V lost 1 base and J lost 2; bases outside the gene matches: 17. Germline CDR1 is MGHRA and CDR2 is YSYEKL. This CDR3 is 19 amino acids long. The CDR3: CASSQGQVSYGTATYEQYF. The DNA of the CDR3 is TGCGCCAGCAGCCAAGGCCAAGTGTCCTACGGGACAGCGACCTACGAGCAGTACTTC.

This clonotype was observed a handful of times. The V call is TRBV7-2, the J call TRBJ1-2; TRBD1 matches at 8 bases. Germline V gene data show CDR1 as SGHTA and CDR2 as FQGNSA. V was clipped by 5 bases and J by 2 bases; unmatched bases: 10. This CDR3 has 16 amino acids. This CDR3 is CASSERQGPLNYGYTF. CDR3 in DNA: TGTGCCAGCAGCGAGCGACAGGGGCCTCTGAACTATGGCTACACCTTC.

The chain links TRBV24-1 to TRBJ2-1; D may be TRBD2 (5 bases). This CDR3 spans 17 amino acids. The V gene lost 5 bases and the J gene lost 1 base, with 17 bases spanning the gap. CDR1 is KGHDR and CDR2 is SFDVKD in the germline V gene. CDR3 DNA sequence: TGTGCCACCAGTGCTCCAGTCGGCGGGTCGTCCTACAATGAGCAGTTCTTC. This sequence encodes CATSAPVGGSSYNEQFF.

The rearrangement links TRBV28 to TRBJ2-7; 13 bases map to TRBD2. The V and J ends lost 6 bases and 7 bases, in that order; junction bases with no gene match: 6. Germline V CDR1 and CDR2: MDHEN, SYDVKM. The CDR3 has 14 residues. Written as DNA, the CDR3 is TGTGCCAGCAGACCACGGACTAGCGGGAGAGAGCAGTACTTC. Amino acid sequence: CASRPRTSGREQYF.

This clonotype was observed many times. In DNA form, the CDR3 reads TGCAGTGCTAGATCTCCCGGCGGGGCGGGGGGGCCTCCAGATACGCAGTATTTT. Its protein product is CSARSPGGAGGPPDTQYF. V is TRBV20-1 and J is TRBJ2-3; 9 bases map to TRBD2. This CDR3 comprises 18 residues. Per germline, CDR1 DFQATT and CDR2 SNEGSKA (reference sequence). The junction had 16 bases not matched to a gene; V was cut back by 2 bases and J by 4 bases.

The chain uses TRBV9 and TRBJ2-1; D is perhaps TRBD2 (6 bases). CDR3 length: 15 amino acids. Trimming took 4 bases from V and 8 from J, leaving 19 bases between them. Germline values: CDR1 SGDLS, CDR2 YYNGEE. The CDR3 DNA follows: TGTGCCAGCAGCAGAGACGGGACTCCTTTTTATGAGCAGTTCTTC. Protein sequence: CASSRDGTPFYEQFF.

The V gene is TRBV7-9, the J gene TRBJ1-2, with D perhaps matching TRBD1 (6 bases). Germline V gene lookup returns CDR1 SEHNR and CDR2 FQNEAQ (reference sequence). The length of the CDR3 is 15 residues. Trimming left V 5 bases short and J 6 bases short, with 19 bases between. The CDR3 is CASSMTGDWVNGYTF. For the CDR3, the DNA is TGTGCCAGCAGCATGACAGGCGACTGGGTGAATGGCTACACCTTC. The complete variable domain, with remaining parts taken from reference TRBV7-9 and TRBJ1-2, reads DTGVSQNPRHKITKRGQNVTFRCDPISEHNRLYWYRQTLGQGPEFLTYFQNEAQLEKSRLLSDRFSAERPKGSFSTLEIQRTEQGDSAMYLCASSMTGDWVNGYTFGSGTRLTVV.

In its sample, this clonotype was seen a few times. This chain uses TRBV5-1 with TRBJ2-2; D is unclear. The V end lost 1 base, the J end lost 2 bases, and 3 bases lay between the germline ends. The CDR3 is 13 amino acids. The germline gives CDR1 SGHRS, CDR2 YFSETQ. CDR3 sequence (DNA): TGCGCCAGCAGCTTGTTTAACACCGGGGAGCTGTTTTTT. Translation gives CASSLFNTGELFF.

This clonotype was detected only a few times. CDR3 DNA: TGTGCCAGCAGCTTAGTTTTGACAGGGACTGGCACTGAAGCTTTCTTT. Its protein is CASSLVLTGTGTEAFF. This rearrangement joins TRBV7-9 to TRBJ1-1; 7 positions agree with TRBD1. This CDR3 is built from 16 residues. From germline, CDR1 is SEHNR and CDR2 FQNEAQ (reference sequence). Trimming cost V 1 base and J 4 bases; bases outside gene matches: 9.